The T cell receptor (beta chain) described here comes from a study of cytomegalovirus exposure and HLA in healthy donors. Unrecorded immune exposure was likely among donors, who were nominally healthy when sampled. Germline V CDR1 and CDR2: SGHTA, FQGNSA. The CDR3 runs 15 residues. This clone was observed a handful of times. Germline and junction disagree at one end, which may indicate a read error. It was with 60 Vbeta and 13 Jbeta primers that the PCR ran. TCRdb's table, derived via immunoSEQ multiplex PCR, lists solely in-frame clones and lacks some. The sample lists just under 95,000 clones, roughly 80% occurring once.

The chain couples TRBV7-2 to TRBJ1-6, with 8 bases identical to TRBD1. Sequencing was performed on PBMCs. The sequence derives from a man aged 45-60 years in good health and CMV-seropositive. CDR3 in DNA: TGTGCCAGCAGTACCGGGACAGGATTTAATTCACCCCTCAACTTT. Its translation is CASSTGTGFNSPLNF.